The rows below give T cell receptor beta chains drawn from one sample of a study of blood T cell repertoires in COVID-19. Profiled with immunoSEQ multiplex PCR; TCRdb holds only in-frame clones, not every one. The data hold about 200,000 clones, with approximately 85% observed a single time. Sequencing input: PBMCs or T cells enriched from blood (not recorded which). The receptors originated from a man aged 40-49 years who had recovered from COVID-19. Each CDR3 is given with its conserved first and last residue. D genes are given only for firm matches. Clone size appears in some rows only: once, few, many, or a class for an expanded clone.

TRBJ1-1 | 17 | TRBV9 | . | . | TGTGCCAGCAGCGTAGGGATATGGGGGGGTGAGAACACTGAAGCTTTCTTT | CASSVGIWGGENTEAFF
TRBJ2-3 | 14 | TRBV3-1/TRBV3-2 | . | . | TGTGCCAGCAGCCAAGATCTGGCGGGGCGGGAGCAGTATTTT | CASSQDLAGREQYF
TRBJ1-2 | 14 | TRBV6-5 | TRBD1 | . | TGTGCCAGCAGACTCTCTGGGACAGGAGATGGCTACACCTTC | CASRLSGTGDGYTF
TRBJ2-3 | 17 | TRBV7-8 | TRBD1 | . | TGTGCCAGCAGCTTAGGGGGGACAGGGAGTTCAGGGGATACGCAGTATTTT | CASSLGGTGSSGDTQYF
TRBJ1-5 | 13 | TRBV6-2/TRBV6-3 | TRBD1 | few | TGTGCCAGCAGCGGCGACAGGGGTCAGCCCCAGCATTTT | CASSGDRGQPQHF
TRBJ1-1 | 13 | TRBV6-2/TRBV6-3 | . | . | TGTGCCAGCAGCGGACAAGTGAACACTGAAGCTTTCTTT | CASSGQVNTEAFF
TRBJ1-1 | 15 | TRBV27 | TRBD1 | . | TGTGCCAGCAGTGCCTGGACAGGGGTACGGTCTGAAGCTTTCTTT | CASSAWTGVRSEAFF
TRBJ1-4 | 13 | TRBV7-9 | . | . | TGTGCCAGCAGCGAGAGACAGTATGAAAAACTGTTTTTT | CASSERQYEKLFF
TRBJ1-3 | 13 | TRBV10-3 | TRBD1 | . | TGTGCCATCAGGGGACAGGGAGGGGACACCATATATTTT | CAIRGQGGDTIYF
TRBJ2-5 | 15 | TRBV5-1 | TRBD1 | . | TGCGCCAGCAGCCCATTAACAGGGGCCCAAGAGACCCAGTACTTC | CASSPLTGAQETQYF
TRBJ2-7 | 10 | TRBV10-2 | . | . | TGCGCCAGCTCAGACTACGAGCAGTACTTC | CASSDYEQYF
TRBJ2-3 | 17 | TRBV7-2 | TRBD2 | once | TGTGCCAGCAGCTTCCGAGGGAAGCGGGAGGGGATAGATACGCAGTATTTT | CASSFRGKREGIDTQYF
TRBJ2-4 | 14 | TRBV29-1 | . | . | TGCAGCGTCTACAGGGTCTTAGCCAAAAACATTCAGTACTTC | CSVYRVLAKNIQYF
TRBJ2-7 | 16 | TRBV9 | TRBD1 | . | TGTGCCAGCAGCCCTCGTACGGGACAGGGATACTACGAGCAGTACTTC | CASSPRTGQGYYEQYF
TRBJ1-1 | 17 | TRBV27 | TRBD1 | . | TGTGCCAGCAGATCTAACCTCGGGACAGCCATGAACACTGAAGCTTTCTTT | CASRSNLGTAMNTEAFF
TRBJ2-6 | 16 | TRBV19 | TRBD1 | once | TGTGCCAGTAGTCCTTATACAGGGGCTGGGGCCAACGTCCTGACTTTC | CASSPYTGAGANVLTF
TRBJ1-6 | 14 | TRBV18 | . | . | TGTGCCAGCTCAGGAGACAGGAATAATTCACCCCTCCACTTT | CASSGDRNNSPLHF
TRBJ2-5 | 13 | TRBV7-2 | . | . | TGTGCCAGCAGCCCAGCGTCCCGAGAGACCCAGTACTTC | CASSPASRETQYF
TRBJ2-7 | 18 | TRBV7-9 | . | . | TGTGCCAGCAGCTTACTCATGGACACCACGATATCCTCCTACGAGCAGTACTTC | CASSLLMDTTISSYEQYF
TRBJ1-1 | 16 | TRBV19 | . | few | TGTGCCAGTAGTATAGATTTGGGGACACCGAACACTGAAGCTTTCTTT | CASSIDLGTPNTEAFF
TRBJ1-4 | 15 | TRBV7-2 | TRBD1 | . | TGTGCCAGCAGCCCTTGGACAGGGGAGGTCGAAAAACTGTTTTTT | CASSPWTGEVEKLFF
TRBJ2-5 | 18 | TRBV7-2 | . | . | TGTGCCAGCAGCTTAGGCCCCAGACCGCCAGGTCGATCAGGGGCCCAGTACTTC | CASSLGPRPPGRSGAQYF
TRBJ1-2 | 13 | TRBV11-1 | . | . | TGTGCCAGCAGCCCGCCGCCGAGAGGAGGCTACACCTTC | CASSPPPRGGYTF
TRBJ2-1 | 17 | TRBV4-1 | TRBD2 | . | TGCGCCAGCAGCCAAGACAGGAGCGGGAGTTCCTACAATGAGCAGTTCTTC | CASSQDRSGSSYNEQFF
TRBJ2-5 | 16 | TRBV19 | . | many | TGTGCCAGTAGCTTCAAGGGGGTAGGGGGCCAAGAGACCCAGTACTTC | CASSFKGVGGQETQYF
TRBJ2-2 | 13 | TRBV14 | . | once | TGTGCCAGCAGCCAAGATTTAAACGGGGAGCTGTTTTTT | CASSQDLNGELFF
TRBJ1-2 | 15 | TRBV4-3 | . | . | TGCGCCAGCAGCCAAGAAGCGAGGAATAACTATGGCTACACCTTC | CASSQEARNNYGYTF
TRBJ2-1 | 14 | TRBV7-6 | . | . | TGTGCCAGCAGCTTAGCGGGAGGATTCAATGAGCAGTTCTTC | CASSLAGGFNEQFF
TRBJ2-1 | 15 | TRBV6-5 | . | . | TGTGCCAGCAGTACCGACAGAAGCTCCTACAATGAGCAGTTCTTC | CASSTDRSSYNEQFF
TRBJ2-6 | 16 | TRBV19 | . | once | TGTGCCAGTAGCTATTCAGGTAACCCAGGGGCCAACGTCCTGACTTTC | CASSYSGNPGANVLTF
TRBJ1-1 | 15 | TRBV4-2 | . | few | TGTGCCAGCAGCGTGCAACAGGACCTCCACACTGAAGCTTTCTTT | CASSVQQDLHTEAFF
TRBJ2-2 | 14 | TRBV4-2 | . | . | TGTGCCAGCAGCCACCCGTCTGTGAGCGGGGAGCTGTTTTTT | CASSHPSVSGELFF
TRBJ2-2 | 18 | TRBV18 | TRBD1 | once | TGTGCCAGCTCACCACCGGGGACCGGGACAGTGAACACCGGGGAGCTGTTTTTT | CASSPPGTGTVNTGELFF
TRBJ1-2 | 13 | TRBV5-1 | . | once | TGCGCCAGCAGCCCAGGGCACAGAGATGGCTACACCTTC | CASSPGHRDGYTF
TRBJ2-3 | 17 | TRBV11-2 | . | . | TGTGCCAGCAGCCTGATCTGGGGCCTCCTCGGCACAGATACGCAGTATTTT | CASSLIWGLLGTDTQYF
TRBJ2-7 | 14 | TRBV11-2 | TRBD2 | . | TGTGCCAGCAGCTTGAGTCTAGCGGGAGCTGTGCAGTACTTC | CASSLSLAGAVQYF
TRBJ2-7 | 14 | TRBV29-1 | TRBD1 | . | TGCAGCGTAATGGACAGGGGGTTCTCCTACGAGCAGTACTTC | CSVMDRGFSYEQYF
TRBJ2-1 | 15 | TRBV7-9 | TRBD2 | few | TGTGCCAGCAGCTTACTAGCGGGAGGTGTGAATGAGCAGTTCTTC | CASSLLAGGVNEQFF
TRBJ2-7 | 14 | TRBV10-1 | TRBD1 | . | TGCGCCAGCAGTAAACCAGGGACAGCCTTCGAGCAGTACTTC | CASSKPGTAFEQYF
TRBJ2-2 | 16 | TRBV7-2 | TRBD1 | . | TGTGCCAGCAGCCCCTATCTTCAGGGGGCGACCGGGGAGCTGTTTTTT | CASSPYLQGATGELFF
TRBJ2-3 | 15 | TRBV2 | TRBD2 | once | TGTGCCAGCAGAGCTAGCGGGGGCCCCACAGATACGCAGTATTTT | CASRASGGPTDTQYF
TRBJ2-7 | 13 | TRBV11-2 | . | . | TGTGCCAGCAGCTCCACATACACCTACGAGCAGTACTTC | CASSSTYTYEQYF
TRBJ1-2 | 12 | TRBV19 | . | . | TGTGCCAGTAGCACGGGGTCCAATGGCTACACCTTC | CASSTGSNGYTF
TRBJ2-3 | 15 | TRBV20-1 | TRBD2 | . | TGCAGTGCTAGTTGGTCTAGCGGTTCCACAGATACGCAGTATTTT | CSASWSSGSTDTQYF
TRBJ2-7 | 13 | TRBV6-5 | TRBD2 | . | TGTGCCAGCTCGCGGGAGATCTCCTACGAGCAGTACTTC | CASSREISYEQYF
TRBJ2-1 | 14 | TRBV10-1 | . | . | TGCGCCAGCAGTGATGGTAGCTCCTACAATGAGCAGTTCTTC | CASSDGSSYNEQFF